The rows below give T cell receptor beta chains drawn from one sample of a study of cytomegalovirus exposure and HLA in healthy donors. Measured with immunoSEQ multiplex PCR; TCRdb has only the in-frame clones, and not every one. This sample carries some 230,000 clones, around nine tenths of them seen once, and the ten largest clones take roughly 1%. Sequenced material: PBMCs. Source of these receptors: a woman between 18 and 30 years old in good health and CMV-seronegative. CDR3s include the opening cysteine and the closing phenylalanine or tryptophan. D genes are given only for firm matches. Some rows mark clone size as missing; the rest say once, few, many or name a class of expanded clone.

cdr3_aa | cdr3_nt | clone_size | v_call | d_call | j_call
CASSYRTEAFF | TGTGCCAGCAGTTACCGCACTGAAGCTTTCTTT | . | TRBV6-6 | . | TRBJ1-1
CSVAPWGGSEQYF | TGCAGCGTTGCCCCCTGGGGGGGGTCCGAGCAGTACTTC | . | TRBV29-1 | TRBD2 | TRBJ2-7
CASSLLGTSGNRPNTGELFF | TGCGCCAGCAGCTTGTTGGGGACTAGCGGAAACCGACCGAACACCGGGGAGCTGTTTTTT | . | TRBV5-1 | TRBD2 | TRBJ2-2
CASSLAGHLNTEAFF | TGCGCCAGCAGCTTGGCTGGACACCTAAACACTGAAGCTTTCTTT | . | TRBV5-1 | . | TRBJ1-1
CASSSNNEQFF | TGTGCCAGCAGCTCTAACAATGAGCAGTTCTTC | . | TRBV7-9 | . | TRBJ2-1
CASSSYSAVGTDTQYF | TGTGCCAGCAGCTCCTATTCAGCGGTAGGCACAGATACGCAGTATTTT | . | TRBV7-9 | . | TRBJ2-3
CSGTPTGDGDGYTF | TGCAGCGGCACTCCGACAGGGGATGGGGATGGCTACACCTTC | . | TRBV29-1 | TRBD1 | TRBJ1-2
CASSLYGRVVYEQYF | TGTGCCAGCAGTTTATATGGCAGGGTGGTCTACGAGCAGTACTTC | . | TRBV28 | . | TRBJ2-7
CASRSGNSGNTIYF | TGCGCCAGCAGATCAGGGAACTCTGGAAACACCATATATTTT | once | TRBV5-1 | . | TRBJ1-3
CASSVGGTGELFF | TGTGCCAGCAGTGTTGGGGGGACCGGGGAGCTGTTTTTT | few | TRBV2 | . | TRBJ2-2
CASSFRVRGRDGYTF | TGTGCCAGCAGCTTTAGGGTCAGGGGGCGCGATGGCTACACCTTC | . | TRBV11-2 | TRBD1 | TRBJ1-2
CASSLFGSSGGEQFF | TGTGCCAGCAGCTTATTCGGGAGCTCGGGGGGTGAGCAGTTCTTC | . | TRBV5-5 | TRBD2 | TRBJ2-1
CASSQGEDGYEQYF | TGCGCCAGCAGCCAAGGGGAGGACGGCTACGAGCAGTACTTC | . | TRBV4-1 | . | TRBJ2-7
CASINQRERPGELFF | TGTGCCAGCATCAACCAGCGGGAGCGTCCCGGGGAGCTGTTTTTT | once | TRBV6-5 | TRBD2 | TRBJ2-2
CASSLEAGNTDTQYF | TGCGCCAGCAGCTTGGAAGCGGGCAACACAGATACGCAGTATTTT | . | TRBV5-1 | . | TRBJ2-3
CASGLRLAGERGYNEQFF | TGTGCTAGTGGTTTAAGACTAGCGGGAGAACGCGGCTACAATGAGCAGTTCTTC | . | TRBV12-5 | TRBD2 | TRBJ2-1
CASSQGPQGVAKNIQYF | TGCGCCAGCAGCCAGGGCCCACAGGGAGTAGCCAAAAACATTCAGTACTTC | . | TRBV4-1 | . | TRBJ2-4
CASSPGLAGVLSGELFF | TGTGCCAGCAGTCCGGGACTAGCGGGAGTCCTGTCCGGGGAGCTGTTTTTT | . | TRBV2 | TRBD2 | TRBJ2-2
CASTPGQSNSPLHF | TGTGCCAGCACCCCGGGACAGTCCAATTCACCCCTCCACTTT | . | TRBV6-1 | TRBD1 | TRBJ1-6
CSAVRGGTEAFF | TGCAGCGCAGTTAGGGGAGGGACTGAAGCTTTCTTT | . | TRBV29-1 | . | TRBJ1-1
CASSLYVPGQGVFPYGYTF | TGTGCCAGCAGCTTATACGTCCCGGGACAGGGGGTCTTCCCGTATGGCTACACCTTC | . | TRBV7-2 | TRBD1 | TRBJ1-2
CASSATGKTQYF | TGTGCCAGCAGCGCAACAGGGAAGACCCAGTACTTC | . | TRBV7-2 | . | TRBJ2-5
CASSPIGVSTDTQYF | TGTGCCAGCAGTCCCATCGGGGTTAGCACAGATACGCAGTATTTT | once | TRBV27 | . | TRBJ2-3
CASSEGRGRSYEQYF | TGTGCCAGCAGCGAGGGCCGCGGGAGGAGCTACGAGCAGTACTTC | . | TRBV14 | TRBD2 | TRBJ2-7
CASSFNPGRQGRTGDEQYF | TGTGCCAGCAGTTTTAATCCAGGGCGACAGGGGAGGACCGGGGACGAGCAGTACTTC | . | TRBV28 | TRBD1 | TRBJ2-7
CASLTGEKPQHF | TGTGCCAGCTTGACAGGCGAAAAGCCCCAGCATTTT | . | TRBV28 | . | TRBJ1-5
CASSIAPGLSPYEQYF | TGTGCCAGTAGTATAGCCCCTGGACTTTCACCCTACGAGCAGTACTTC | . | TRBV19 | . | TRBJ2-7
CAWSGLLGLSEAFF | TGTGCCTGGAGTGGACTCTTGGGGCTTTCTGAAGCTTTCTTT | once | TRBV30 | . | TRBJ1-1
CASSDRGNTEAFF | TGTGCCAGCAGCGATCGGGGGAACACTGAAGCTTTCTTT | . | TRBV9 | . | TRBJ1-1
CASSFAGRGTDTQYF | TGTGCCAGCAGCTTTGCGGGGAGGGGCACAGATACGCAGTATTTT | . | TRBV11-2 | TRBD2 | TRBJ2-3
CASSRTGEDYEQYF | TGTGCCAGCAGTCGAACAGGAGAGGACTACGAGCAGTACTTC | . | TRBV4-2 | . | TRBJ2-7
CAWTLSPRLPNTEAFF | TGTGCCTGGACCCTATCACCCAGGCTACCGAACACTGAAGCTTTCTTT | . | TRBV30 | . | TRBJ1-1
CASSGEREPYNEQFF | TGTGCCAGTTCCGGGGAGCGGGAGCCCTACAATGAGCAGTTCTTC | . | TRBV19 | TRBD2 | TRBJ2-1